Included here is one TCR beta chain sequence, with context. Its antigen is unidentified. With 60 Vbeta and 13 Jbeta primers, the PCR was carried out. Here immunoSEQ multiplex PCR was the method, and the copy in TCRdb shows in-frame clones only, minus some. Of 120,000 to 150,000 clones listed, around 75% are singletons. The CDR3 sequence is 13 residues long. Trimming stripped 5 bases from V and 6 bases from J, with 12 bases between. In germline, CDR1 is SGHVS, CDR2 FNYEAQ. The record originates from a study of cytomegalovirus exposure and HLA in healthy donors. Points from the study as a whole: The majority of CMV-associated TCR beta chains were reported as apparently HLA-restricted in a later analysis. It was only CMV serostatus that was available as immune exposure information. A likely sequencing artifact accounted for one observed cluster of highly shared sequence variants. Based on reports, TCR beta sequences accurately predicted HLA-A and HLA-B alleles for most subjects.

This clonotype was obtained from a female donor in good health and CMV-seronegative. The rearrangement uses TRBV7-6 and TRBJ2-3; D gene uncertain. Sample: PBMCs. CDR3 sequence (DNA): TGTGCCAGCAGCCCAATCCTAGGCGATACGCAGTATTTT. The encoded protein is CASSPILGDTQYF.